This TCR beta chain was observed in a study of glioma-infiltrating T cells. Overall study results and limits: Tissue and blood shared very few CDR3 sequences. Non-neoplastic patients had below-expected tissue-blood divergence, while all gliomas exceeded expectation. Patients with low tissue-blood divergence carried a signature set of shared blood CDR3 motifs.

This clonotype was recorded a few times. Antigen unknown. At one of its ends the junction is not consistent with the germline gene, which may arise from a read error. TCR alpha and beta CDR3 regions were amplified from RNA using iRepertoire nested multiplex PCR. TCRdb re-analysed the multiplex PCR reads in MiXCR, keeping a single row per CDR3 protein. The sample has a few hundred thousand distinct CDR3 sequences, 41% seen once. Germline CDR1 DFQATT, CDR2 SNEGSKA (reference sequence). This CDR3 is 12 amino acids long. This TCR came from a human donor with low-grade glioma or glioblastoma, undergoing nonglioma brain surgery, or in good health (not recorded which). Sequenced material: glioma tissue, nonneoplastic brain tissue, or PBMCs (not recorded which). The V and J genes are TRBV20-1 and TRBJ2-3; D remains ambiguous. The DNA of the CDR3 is TGCAGTGCTAGATCGTCGACCCCCCAAGGCCCATTT. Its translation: CSARSSTPQGPF.